This T cell receptor beta chain comes out of a study of cytomegalovirus exposure and HLA in healthy donors. Using immunoSEQ multiplex PCR, the repertoire was profiled, and TCRdb retains in-frame clones only, with some absent. The repertoire holds hundreds of thousands of clones, with 70% to 90% as singletons. General observations from the study: Cytomegalovirus association was assigned to over 150 TCR beta chains.

Germline lookup yields CDR1 MDHEN and CDR2 SYDVKM. V lost 2 bases to trimming and J lost 0 bases, with 11 bases between them. The CDR3 runs 16 residues. Worth noting for this clone: The antigen is undetermined.

The TCR was taken from a woman aged 18-29 years in good health and CMV-seronegative. Sequencing was done on a sample of PBMCs. This chain joins TRBV28 and TRBJ1-3; the D gene is possibly TRBD1 (6 bases). The CDR3 here is CASSLGGAPSGNTIYF. The CDR3 bases are TGTGCCAGCAGTTTAGGGGGGGCCCCCTCTGGAAACACCATATATTTT.